This T cell receptor beta chain was observed in a study of Graves' ophthalmopathy and Graves' hyperthyroidism. The overall study: Hyperthyroidism was classified as stable if no ophthalmopathy occurred within 18 months of follow-up. Study-wide results and limits: Most expanded clonotypes in thyroid above 0.001 frequency also showed up in blood.

This clonotype was counted at least ten times. Its matching antigen is unknown. The germline gene is not matched at one end of the junction; a read error may be the cause. Exclusion covered patients with other autoimmune diseases or uncontrolled infections (as well as pregnancy or lactation). The CDR3 has 13 amino acids. Germline V lookup: CDR1 SQVTM, CDR2 ANQGSEA. The authors amplified TCR beta CDR3 regions, and they did so from RNA transcripts for repertoire sequencing. Second-round multiplex PCR came after first-round RT-PCR with HTBI primers. TCRdb re-analysed the multiplex PCR reads in MiXCR, keeping a single row per CDR3 protein. The table shows a few hundred thousand distinct CDR3 sequences, with under 40% occurring only once.

The source material was peripheral blood or thyroid tissue (not recorded which). V is TRBV29-1 and J is TRBJ2-7; the D gene is possibly TRBD1 (6 bases). The source of this sequence is an adult man with Graves' hyperthyroidism. The chain's CDR3 is CSVGSGDPWEQYF. The CDR3 DNA is TGCAGCGTTGGTTCAGGGGACCCTTGGGAGCAGTACTTT.